This T cell receptor (beta chain) was sequenced during a study of molecular identifiers for immune sequencing clone quantification (dated by TCRdb to 2016 to 2019). Regarding the research as a whole: For a replicate experiment, RNA from roughly 20,000 or 100,000 naive CD8 T cells was divided into five aliquots, and four of the five aliquots were sequenced. This methods study benchmarked molecular-identifier clustering-based TCR repertoire sequencing (MIDCIRS) and TCR RNA copy counting, using CD8 T cells to do so. Overall results and qualifications from the work: In CMV-specific effector cells, clones with more than 20 RNA copies contained over 98% of molecules, whereas in naive cells such clones contained under 1% of molecules. Modeling estimated roughly 3.2 recovered TCR RNA copies per cell, compared with about 10 by digital PCR, which implies roughly 30% capture efficiency. Without barcode sub-clustering, chimeric consensus sequences inflated TCR diversity; chimeras reached as high as 47%. The naive libraries included spiked-in Jurkat TCR RNA (under eleven copies' worth), and this Jurkat TCR RNA is not part of the donor repertoire. Spiked-in Jurkat TCR RNA equal to a single cell's worth was reported to be detectable even within one million naive CD8 T cells. Highly expanded clone sizes could be underestimated if identical TCR molecules share a barcode.

From the cysteine up to the phenylalanine, the CDR3 has a length of 13 residues. Of all the DNA, just the CDR3 is kept, 39 bases in frame from base 1. V sheds 6 bases and J sheds 7 bases, leaving 13 bases between their ends. Per the germline V gene, MNHEY is the CDR1 and SVGEGT is the CDR2. This clonotype was counted a few times. Its antigen remains undetermined. No quality values exist for individual bases; no much larger clone is one base distant. Libraries of naive CD8 T cells were built from about 21,000 to 970,000 sorted cells, with 10%, 30% or 50% of the purified RNA used. Naive CD8 T cells, defined as CD8+CD4-CCR7+CD45RA+, were FACS-sorted into RLT Plus buffer on a BD FACSAria II. Under 11 TCR copies' worth of Jurkat RNA were spiked into roughly 20,000-1,000,000 naive CD8 T cell samples to test detection sensitivity. Enrichment of CD8 T cells was done with RosetteSep CD8+ T Cell Enrichment Cocktail plus Ficoll-Paque, and ACK red cell lysis came afterward.

Library generation was performed with PCR. Sequenced on a NextSeq 500. Bulk TCR libraries were made following a previously described method, with the TCR primers given in Table S5. Purification of total RNA was performed with the Qiagen AllPrep DNA/RNA kit. Before any analysis, reads coming from multiple sequencing runs of the same library were combined into one pool. Per the source publication's procedure: Only reads with exact TCR constant sequence were kept, trimmed to 150 nt, and grouped by their 12-nt molecular barcodes. Reads within each barcode group were sub-clustered using a 15% Levenshtein threshold, and quality-weighted consensus sequences were constructed for each RNA molecule. Non-functional sequences were excluded, and lower-count sequences lying one edit away from another sequence were also excluded. Based on a fit of two negative binomial distributions, barcode sub-clusters having less than 20% of the maximum read count were discarded. TCRdb reanalyzed the raw reads on its own, using fastp at Q25 for trimming and MiXCR for clone calling, and kept in-frame beta chains. Rows are combined by CDR3 protein, so each entry shows the most common genes and DNA. What appears here as the V and J calls and clone size reflects TCRdb's work, not the paper's. This sample is represented by around 300,000 distinct CDR3 sequences; roughly 23% of them were singletons. The top ten clones comprise 0.65% to 0.75% of the sample.

Specimen: naive CD8+ T cells from blood, with Jurkat cell RNA spiked in. The cell subset or site tag for this specimen amounts to: FACS-sorted CD8+CD4-CCR7+CD45RA+ naive T cells. The V gene is TRBV6-2 or TRBV6-3 and the J gene is TRBJ1-5, with the D gene not clear enough to name. The clonotype was recovered from a human donor in good health. Some libraries in this study had Jurkat cell RNA spiked in. CDR3 protein: CASSATSRQPQHF. The DNA sequence is given as TGTGCCAGCAGCGCCACATCCCGGCAGCCCCAGCATTTT.